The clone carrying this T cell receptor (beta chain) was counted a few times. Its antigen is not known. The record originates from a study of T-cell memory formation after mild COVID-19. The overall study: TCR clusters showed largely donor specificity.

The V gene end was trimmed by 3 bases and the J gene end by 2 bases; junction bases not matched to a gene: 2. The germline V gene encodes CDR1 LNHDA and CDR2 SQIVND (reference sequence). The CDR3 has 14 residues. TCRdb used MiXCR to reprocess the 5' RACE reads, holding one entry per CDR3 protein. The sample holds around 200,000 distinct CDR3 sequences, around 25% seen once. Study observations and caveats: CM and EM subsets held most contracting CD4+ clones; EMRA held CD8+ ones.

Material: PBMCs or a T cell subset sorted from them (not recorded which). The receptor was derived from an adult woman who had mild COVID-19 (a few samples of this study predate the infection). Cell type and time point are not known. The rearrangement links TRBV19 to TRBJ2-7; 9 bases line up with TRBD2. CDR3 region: CASSIAGGPYEQYF. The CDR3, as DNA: TGTGCCAGTAGTATTGCGGGGGGGCCCTACGAGCAGTACTTC.